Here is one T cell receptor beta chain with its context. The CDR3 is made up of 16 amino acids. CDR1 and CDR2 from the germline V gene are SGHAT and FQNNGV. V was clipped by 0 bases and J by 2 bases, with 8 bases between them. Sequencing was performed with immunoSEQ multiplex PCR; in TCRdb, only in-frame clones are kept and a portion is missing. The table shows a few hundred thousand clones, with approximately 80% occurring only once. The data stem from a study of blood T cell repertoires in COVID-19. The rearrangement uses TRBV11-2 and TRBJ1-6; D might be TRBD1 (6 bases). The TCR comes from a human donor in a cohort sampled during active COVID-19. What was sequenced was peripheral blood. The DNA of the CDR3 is TGTGCCAGCAGCTTAGAGCCAGGGGCCTATAATTCACCCCTCCACTTT. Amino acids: CASSLEPGAYNSPLHF. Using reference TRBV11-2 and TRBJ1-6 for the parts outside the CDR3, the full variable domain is EAGVAQSPRYKIIEKRQSVAFWCNPISGHATLYWYQQILGQGPKLLIQFQNNGVVDDSQLPKDRFSAERLKGVDSTLKIQPAKLEDSAVYLCASSLEPGAYNSPLHFGNGTRLTVT.